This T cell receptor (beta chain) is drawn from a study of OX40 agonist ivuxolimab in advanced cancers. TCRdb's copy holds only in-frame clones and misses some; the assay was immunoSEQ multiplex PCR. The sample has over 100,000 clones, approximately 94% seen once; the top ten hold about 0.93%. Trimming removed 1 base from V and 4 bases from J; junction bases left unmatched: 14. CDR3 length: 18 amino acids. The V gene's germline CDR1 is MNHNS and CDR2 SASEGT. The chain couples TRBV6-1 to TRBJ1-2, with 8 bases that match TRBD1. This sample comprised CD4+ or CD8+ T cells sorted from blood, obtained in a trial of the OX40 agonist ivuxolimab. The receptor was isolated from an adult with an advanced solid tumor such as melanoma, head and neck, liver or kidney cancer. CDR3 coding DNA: TGTGCCAGCAGTGAAGGATTGGTTATCGGGACAGGCCTCTATGGCTACACCTTC. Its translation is CASSEGLVIGTGLYGYTF.